This T cell receptor beta chain is drawn from a study of T cells in Graves' hyperthyroidism and ophthalmopathy. The study's findings and limits: Median prediction lead before ophthalmopathy onset was around seven months with the model.

With respect to this clonotype: The antigen is undetermined.

The ends were cut back, 5 bases at V and 9 bases at J, with 17 bases in the middle. The CDR3 consists of 13 residues. Germline lookup yields CDR1 DFQATT and CDR2 SNEGSKA (reference sequence). Template material for amplifying TCR beta CDR3 regions consisted of RNA transcripts. Primed by the HTBI set, a first-round RT-PCR was run on the TCR CDR3. MiXCR, applied by TCRdb to the multiplex PCR reads, yields one record per CDR3 protein. The sample contains approximately 420,000 distinct CDR3 sequences, just under 15% of which appear only once. Clinical symptoms, serum thyroxine and TRAb, thyroid ultrasound and orbital computed tomography were used for the diagnoses.

The chain uses TRBV20-1 and TRBJ2-1; no definite D call. Material: blood. This receptor was taken from a woman aged 25 to 39 with Graves' hyperthyroidism. The CDR3 DNA reads TGCAGTGCTTCGCTCGGCCCGCCGGGTGAGCAGTTCTTC. It is translated as CSASLGPPGEQFF.